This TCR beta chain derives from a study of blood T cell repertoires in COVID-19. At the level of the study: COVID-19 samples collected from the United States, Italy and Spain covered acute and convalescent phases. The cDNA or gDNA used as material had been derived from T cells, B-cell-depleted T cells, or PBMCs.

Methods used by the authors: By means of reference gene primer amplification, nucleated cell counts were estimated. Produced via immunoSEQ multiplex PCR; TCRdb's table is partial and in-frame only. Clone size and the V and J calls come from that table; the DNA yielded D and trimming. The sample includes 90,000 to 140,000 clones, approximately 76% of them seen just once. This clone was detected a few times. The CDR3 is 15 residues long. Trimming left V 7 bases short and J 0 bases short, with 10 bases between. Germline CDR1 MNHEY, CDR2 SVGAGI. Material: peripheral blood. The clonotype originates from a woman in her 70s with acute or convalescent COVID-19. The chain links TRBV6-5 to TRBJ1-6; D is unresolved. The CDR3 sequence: CASTGMSSYNSPLHF. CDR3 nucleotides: TGTGCCAGCACAGGCATGAGCTCCTATAATTCACCCCTCCACTTT.